This T cell receptor (beta chain) is drawn from a study of shared clonotypes between healthy human individuals. Turning to this clone: No antigen is known for it.

The study's findings and limits: Larger estimated richness was generally seen in naive subsets than in memory subsets.

Each donor was a Caucasian adult residing in Nashville, Tennessee. Germline CDR1 and CDR2: LNHDA and SQIVND (reference sequence). The CDR3 spans 15 residues. Trimming took off 1 base at V and 4 bases at J, with 11 bases between the two ends. The data were produced by immunoSEQ multiplex PCR, yet TCRdb's version contains in-frame clones alone and is incomplete. The table lists about 2.3 million clones, around 90% of them singletons. This rearrangement joins TRBV19 to TRBJ2-1, with D maybe TRBD2 (6 bases). This TCR was sampled from a young man in good health. Some clones in this sample may be carry-over from other donors' samples. The material sequenced was naive CD4+ T cells from PBMCs. Regarding subset: CD45RA+ positively selected. The CDR3 here is CASSIGGGPYNEQFF. CDR3 nucleotides: TGTGCCAGTAGTATAGGTGGAGGGCCATACAATGAGCAGTTCTTC.